The 26 T cell receptor beta chains listed next were all sequenced from one sample in a study of cytomegalovirus exposure and HLA in healthy donors. Primers for the PCR totalled 60 Vbeta and 13 Jbeta. The protocol was immunoSEQ multiplex PCR, while the TCRdb copy is restricted to in-frame clones and leaves out a portion. This table holds about 160,000 clones, over 65% found once. Source material: PBMCs. These receptors came from a woman aged 40 to 50 in good health and CMV-seronegative.

Note on this clone: The conserved final phenylalanine or tryptophan is absent from the CDR3, which likely points to a read error. The J gene is TRBJ1-3, the V gene TRBV19; D is ambiguous. CDR3 size: 15 residues. V was trimmed by 7 bases and J by 2 bases, leaving 15 bases between them. Germline V gives CDR1 LNHDA, CDR2 SQIVND (reference sequence). As DNA, the CDR3 is TGTGCCAGTAAAGCGTCCCTCTCCCCTGGAAACACCATATATCTT. Encoded protein: CASKASLSPGNTIYL.

This clone turned up a few times. The chain recombines TRBV5-6 with TRBJ1-1; unclear D gene. The V and J ends lost 4 bases and 1 base respectively, with 8 bases between them. The CDR3 is 13 residues long. The germline V gene encodes CDR1 SGHDT and CDR2 YYEEEE. Here the CDR3 reads CASSPGSNTEAFF. The CDR3 bases are TGTGCCAGCAGCCCGGGGTCGAACACTGAAGCTTTCTTT.

The J gene is TRBJ2-7, the V gene TRBV28; 10 bases fit TRBD1. The CDR3 totals 14 residues. Trimming removed 10 bases from V and 5 bases from J; junction bases left unmatched: 11. Germline V gene data show CDR1 as MDHEN and CDR2 as SYDVKM. CDR3 sequence (DNA): TGTGCCACCCTGCCGGGACAGGGGAATCACGAGCAGTACTTC. It encodes CATLPGQGNHEQYF.

This chain links TRBV5-8 with TRBJ2-7, with D unresolved. Per germline, CDR1 SGHTS and CDR2 YDEGEE. This CDR3 has 15 residues. V shed 0 bases and J shed 7 bases, with 17 bases lying between them. The CDR3 DNA is TGTGCCAGCAGCTTGGCCAGTTACAGTAGAGCTGAGCAGTACTTC. Its protein is CASSLASYSRAEQYF.

A word on this clone: At one end the junction does not follow the germline gene, possibly because of a read error. This chain uses TRBV6-4 with TRBJ1-2; D gene uncertain. The CDR3 is 13 amino acids. The germline V gene has CDR1 MRHNA and CDR2 SNTAGT. The CDR3 DNA is TGTGCCAGCAGTGGGATCGGGAGCCATGGCTACATCTTC. Its protein product is CASSGIGSHGYIF.

This chain joins TRBV4-1 and TRBJ2-5; 8 nucleotides line up with TRBD2. Trimming took 1 base from V and 3 from J; bases not matched to a gene: 10. CDR1 MGHRA and CDR2 YSYEKL come from the germline V gene. This CDR3 comprises 17 residues. The CDR3 here is CASSQGRFLAGEETQYF. The CDR3 bases are TGCGCCAGCAGCCAAGGTAGGTTCCTAGCGGGCGAAGAGACCCAGTACTTC.

Only a few counts were recorded for this clone. This sequence joins TRBV7-9 and TRBJ1-1; 8 nucleotides line up with TRBD1. This CDR3 has 15 amino acids. The V gene end was trimmed by 7 bases and the J gene end by 6 bases; junction bases not matched to a gene: 13. Germline values: CDR1 SEHNR, CDR2 FQNEAQ (reference sequence). CDR3 residues: CASTKEAGGGSEAFF. The CDR3 bases are TGTGCCAGCACCAAGGAAGCAGGGGGCGGCTCTGAAGCTTTCTTT.

The J gene is TRBJ2-7, the V gene TRBV10-3, with 8 bases identical to TRBD2. Germline CDR1 and CDR2: ENHRY and SYGVKD. The CDR3 is 13 amino acids. Trimming cost V 3 bases and J 4 bases; bases outside gene matches: 2. The CDR3 DNA sequence: TGTGCCATCAGTGACGGACTAGCTTACGAGCAGTACTTC. It codes for CAISDGLAYEQYF.

This clone was counted between two and nine times. The chain couples TRBV19 to TRBJ1-1; 8 nucleotides match TRBD1. The ends lost 6 bases at V and 5 bases at J; junction bases unmatched: 8. CDR3 length: 14 amino acids. In germline, CDR1 is LNHDA, CDR2 SQIVND (reference sequence). CDR3 loop: CASSSQGAGTEAFF. The CDR3 coding sequence is TGTGCCAGTAGCAGCCAGGGGGCAGGAACTGAAGCTTTCTTT.

The genes are TRBV5-1 and TRBJ2-3; 9 bases fit TRBD1. Germline V CDR1 and CDR2: SGHRS, YFSETQ. The V gene end was trimmed by 9 bases and the J gene end by 2 bases; junction bases not matched to a gene: 7. The CDR3 has 14 residues. The CDR3 sequence is CATRTGATTDTQYF. Here the CDR3 DNA reads TGCGCCACCAGGACAGGGGCGACCACAGATACGCAGTATTTT.

The chain recombines TRBV19 with TRBJ2-5, with D possibly TRBD1 on 7 matching bases. Trimming cost V 5 bases and J 3 bases, with 10 bases left between them. The length of the CDR3 is 13 residues. Germline CDR1 LNHDA, CDR2 SQIVND (reference sequence). The CDR3 region has the DNA TGTGCCAGTAGTCGGGGGACAGAAGAGACCCAGTACTTC. Protein product: CASSRGTEETQYF.

This clone appeared once. The chain carries TRBV19 and TRBJ2-5, with 8 bases fitting TRBD1. V gave up 8 bases and J gave up 5 bases; unmatched junction bases: 7. CDR3 size: 13 residues. In germline, CDR1 is LNHDA, CDR2 SQIVND (reference sequence). CDR3 protein: CASGKDREETQYF. CDR3 nucleotide sequence: TGTGCCAGTGGAAAGGACAGGGAGGAGACCCAGTACTTC. Drawing the rest from reference TRBV19 and TRBJ2-5, the complete variable domain is DGGITQSPKYLFRKEGQNVTLSCEQNLNHDAMYWYRQDPGQGLRLIYYSQIVNDFQKGDIAEGYSVSREKKESFPLTVTSAQKNPTAFYLCASGKDREETQYFGPGTRLLVL.

The chain recombines TRBV10-2 with TRBJ1-4, with a tentative D call TRBD1 (5 bases). The CDR3 loop spans 13 amino acids. Germline-derived CDR1 and CDR2 are WSHSY and SAAADI. Trimming took off 7 bases at V and 2 bases at J, with 8 bases between the two ends. CDR3 nucleotides: TGCGCCAGCAAGGGGTTTACTAATGAAAAACTGTTTTTT. Translating it yields CASKGFTNEKLFF.

The chain employs TRBV4-1 and TRBJ2-1, with 16 bases lining up with TRBD2. This CDR3 contains 15 residues. Unmatched junction bases numbered 2, after V lost 4 bases and J lost 8 bases. The germline CDR1 and CDR2 sequences are MGHRA and YSYEKL. CDR3 nucleotide sequence: TGCGCCAGCAGCCTCGGGACTAGCGGGGGGGATGAGCAGTTCTTC. As protein: CASSLGTSGGDEQFF.

V usage is TRBV14 and J usage is TRBJ1-6; D call uncertain. The CDR3 is 13 amino acids. V lost 1 base, J lost 7 bases, and 5 bases lay in between. CDR1 and CDR2 from the germline V gene are SGHDN and FVKESK. The CDR3 region is CASSQVVNSPLHF. The CDR3 DNA is TGTGCCAGCAGCCAAGTAGTCAATTCACCCCTCCACTTT.

The chain recombines TRBV10-3 with TRBJ1-2, with 7 bases lining up with TRBD1. Per the germline V gene, CDR1 is ENHRY and CDR2 is SYGVKD. This CDR3 has 13 residues. J was trimmed by 3 bases and V by 9 bases; bases with no gene match: 7. CDR3 in DNA: TGTGCCATAGGAACCGGGACAGACTATGGCTACACCTTC. Translating it yields CAIGTGTDYGYTF.

This clone was observed a few times. The rearrangement links TRBV28 to TRBJ2-7; no definite D call. Germline V gives CDR1 MDHEN, CDR2 SYDVKM. CDR3 size: 14 residues. V shed 1 base and J shed 3 bases, with 10 bases lying between them. Here the CDR3 DNA reads TGTGCCAGCAGTTTATTCTCGGTTCGCTACGAGCAGTACTTC. Protein sequence: CASSLFSVRYEQYF.

This clone was detected once. The genes are TRBV5-6 and TRBJ1-2; D not resolved. Germline lookup yields CDR1 SGHDT and CDR2 YYEEEE. The CDR3 is 14 residues long. V gave up 0 bases and J gave up 0 bases, with 6 bases separating them. Written as DNA, the CDR3 is TGTGCCAGCAGCTTGGGTGGAGCTAACTATGGCTACACCTTC. Amino acid sequence: CASSLGGANYGYTF.

This clone has only a few counts. The chain uses TRBV6-1 and TRBJ1-2; D is unclear. Germline V gene sequence: CDR1 MNHNS, CDR2 SASEGT. V was shortened by 6 bases and J by 4 bases, with 15 bases between the two germline ends. There are 14 residues in the CDR3. This CDR3 reads CASSLGESTYGYTF. The CDR3 DNA reads as TGTGCCAGCAGCCTAGGCGAAAGTACCTATGGCTACACCTTC.

V usage is TRBV7-8 and J usage is TRBJ2-1; no clear D. With 4 bases removed from V and 1 base from J, the gap between germline ends came to 11 bases. The CDR3 runs 15 residues. The V gene's germline CDR1 is SGHVS and CDR2 FQNEAQ. The CDR3 is CASSSVAGSYNEQFF. The DNA for the CDR3 is TGTGCCAGCAGCTCCGTAGCCGGGTCCTACAATGAGCAGTTCTTC.

The chain links TRBV5-4 to TRBJ1-2; unclear D gene. The germline V gene encodes CDR1 SGHNT and CDR2 YYREEE (reference sequence). Between the trimmed V and J ends, which lost 0 bases and 8 bases, there was a span of 17 bases. The CDR3 loop spans 15 amino acids. CDR3 region: CASSLVGWPAEGYTF. For the CDR3, the DNA is TGTGCCAGCAGCTTGGTAGGGTGGCCAGCGGAAGGCTACACCTTC.

V usage is TRBV28 and J usage is TRBJ2-7, with TRBD1 as a possible D gene (8 bases). V lost 3 bases and J 2 bases, leaving 20 bases between the germline ends. The germline gives CDR1 MDHEN, CDR2 SYDVKM. CDR3 size: 17 residues. CDR3 loop: CASSFPHTGGGPYEQYF. The CDR3 coding sequence is TGTGCCAGCAGTTTCCCTCATACAGGGGGGGGCCCCTACGAGCAGTACTTC. The whole variable domain, filled in from reference TRBV28 and TRBJ2-7, reads DVKVTQSSRYLVKRTGEKVFLECVQDMDHENMFWYRQDPGLGLRLIYFSYDVKMKEKGDIPEGYSVSREKKERFSLILESASTNQTSMYLCASSFPHTGGGPYEQYFGPGTRLTVT.

This chain connects TRBV4-2 to TRBJ1-2; D not resolved. The germline V gene has CDR1 LGHNA and CDR2 YNFKEQ. The germline V and J ends were trimmed by 0 bases and 2 bases, with 10 bases remaining between them. The CDR3 loop spans 15 amino acids. The CDR3 reads CASSQESGANYGYTF. CDR3 DNA: TGTGCCAGCAGCCAAGAGAGCGGTGCAAACTATGGCTACACCTTC.

The genes are TRBV5-6 and TRBJ2-1; tentatively, D is TRBD1 (6 bases). The V end lost 4 bases, the J end lost 0 bases, and 11 bases lay between the germline ends. Germline lookup yields CDR1 SGHDT and CDR2 YYEEEE. CDR3 length: 15 amino acids. The CDR3 bases are TGTGCCAGCAGCGGGGGCCTACTCTCCTACAATGAGCAGTTCTTC. This sequence encodes CASSGGLLSYNEQFF. Full variable domain (missing parts from reference TRBV5-6 and TRBJ2-1): DAGVTQSPTHLIKTRGQQVTLRCSPKSGHDTVSWYQQALGQGPQFIFQYYEEEERQRGNFPDRFSGHQFPNYSSELNVNALLLGDSALYLCASSGGLLSYNEQFFGPGTRLTVL.

The rearrangement joins TRBV2 to TRBJ2-3; weak D call: TRBD2 (6 bases). This CDR3 has 13 amino acids. The ends were cut back, 8 bases at V and 6 bases at J, with 15 bases in the middle. Germline V gives CDR1 SNHLY, CDR2 FYNNEI. The CDR3 DNA reads as TGTGCCAGCCATCATCGGGGGATGGATACGCAGTATTTT. This translates into CASHHRGMDTQYF.

The rearrangement links TRBV19 to TRBJ2-5; the D is unclear. The CDR3 is made up of 11 amino acids. Between the trimmed V and J ends, which lost 5 bases and 7 bases, there was a span of 8 bases. The germline gives CDR1 LNHDA, CDR2 SQIVND (reference sequence). The CDR3 region has the DNA TGTGCCAGTAGTTCAGGTGGGACCCAGTACTTC. Its protein is CASSSGGTQYF.